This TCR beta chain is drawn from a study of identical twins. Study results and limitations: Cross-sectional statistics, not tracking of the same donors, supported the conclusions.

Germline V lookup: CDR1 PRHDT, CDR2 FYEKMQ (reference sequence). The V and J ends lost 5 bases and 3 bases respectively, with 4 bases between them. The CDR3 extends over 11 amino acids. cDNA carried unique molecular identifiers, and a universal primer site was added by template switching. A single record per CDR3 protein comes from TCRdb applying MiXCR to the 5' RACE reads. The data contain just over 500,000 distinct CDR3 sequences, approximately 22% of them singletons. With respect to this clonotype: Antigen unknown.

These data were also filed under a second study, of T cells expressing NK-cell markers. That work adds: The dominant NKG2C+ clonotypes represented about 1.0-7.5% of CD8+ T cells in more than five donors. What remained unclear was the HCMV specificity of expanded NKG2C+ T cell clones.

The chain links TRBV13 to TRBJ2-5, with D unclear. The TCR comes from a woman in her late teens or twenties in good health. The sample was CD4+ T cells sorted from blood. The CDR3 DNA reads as TGTGCCAGCAGCAAAAAAGAGACCCAGTACTTC. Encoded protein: CASSKKETQYF. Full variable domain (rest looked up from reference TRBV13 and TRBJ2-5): AAGVIQSPRHLIKEKRETATLKCYPIPRHDTVYWYQQGPGQDPQFLISFYEKMQSDKGSIPDRFSAQQFSDYHSELNMSSLELGDSALYFCASSKKETQYFGPGTRLLVL.